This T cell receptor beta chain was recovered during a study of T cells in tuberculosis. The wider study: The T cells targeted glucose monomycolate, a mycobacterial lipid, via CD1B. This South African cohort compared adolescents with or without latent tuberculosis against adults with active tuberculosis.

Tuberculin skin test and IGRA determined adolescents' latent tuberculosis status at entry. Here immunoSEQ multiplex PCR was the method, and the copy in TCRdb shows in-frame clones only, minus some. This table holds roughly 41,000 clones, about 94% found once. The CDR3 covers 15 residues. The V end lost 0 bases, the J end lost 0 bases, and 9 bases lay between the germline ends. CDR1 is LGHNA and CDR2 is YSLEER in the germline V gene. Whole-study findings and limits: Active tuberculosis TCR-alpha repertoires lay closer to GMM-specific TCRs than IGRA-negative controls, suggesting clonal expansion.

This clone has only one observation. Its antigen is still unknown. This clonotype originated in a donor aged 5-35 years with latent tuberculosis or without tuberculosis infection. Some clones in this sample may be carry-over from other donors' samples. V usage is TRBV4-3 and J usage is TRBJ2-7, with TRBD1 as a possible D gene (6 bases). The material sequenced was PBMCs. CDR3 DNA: TGCGCCAGCAGCCAAGATAGGGGGTACTCCTACGAGCAGTACTTC. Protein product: CASSQDRGYSYEQYF.